The 24 T cell receptor beta chains below come from one sample, sequenced in a study of identical twins. TCRdb independently ran MiXCR on the 5' RACE reads; one entry per CDR3 protein. The sample has 500,000 to 650,000 distinct CDR3 sequences, 20% to 25% seen once; the top ten hold 0.48%. The same data also contributed to another study, on yellow fever vaccine responses in identical twins.

The sequencing sample was made of CD4+ T cells sorted from blood. Receptors originate from a woman under 30 in good health.

The V gene is TRBV19, the J gene TRBJ2-1; TRBD2 matches at 9 bases. The CDR3 is 15 amino acids. Trimming removed 4 bases from V and 3 bases from J; junction bases left unmatched: 4. The germline V gene has CDR1 LNHDA and CDR2 SQIVND (reference sequence). DNA of the CDR3: TGTGCCAGTAGTAACAGCGGGAGGCTCTACAATGAGCAGTTCTTC. It translates to CASSNSGRLYNEQFF. Filled out from reference TRBV19 and TRBJ2-1, the complete variable domain reads DGGITQSPKYLFRKEGQNVTLSCEQNLNHDAMYWYRQDPGQGLRLIYYSQIVNDFQKGDIAEGYSVSREKKESFPLTVTSAQKNPTAFYLCASSNSGRLYNEQFFGPGTRLTVL.

The rearrangement joins TRBV6-1 to TRBJ2-1; weak D call: TRBD1 (6 bases). The V end lost 6 bases, the J end lost 10 bases, and 25 bases lay between the germline ends. CDR3 length: 16 residues. Germline V lookup: CDR1 MNHNS, CDR2 SASEGT. CDR3 DNA sequence: TGTGCCAGCAGCCTAACCCCCACAGGGCCCTTGGGAGAGCAGTTCTTC. Translated: CASSLTPTGPLGEQFF.

This clonotype is a singleton in its sample. The V call is TRBV7-2, the J call TRBJ2-1; the match to TRBD2 covers 10 bases. The CDR3 covers 13 residues. Trimming took 5 bases from V and 14 from J; bases not matched to a gene: 9. Germline assignment: CDR1 SGHTA and CDR2 FQGNSA. This chain's CDR3 is CASSLLGLAEEFF. The CDR3 nucleotides read TGTGCCAGCAGCCTCCTAGGACTAGCGGAGGAGTTCTTC. Full variable domain (remainder filled in from reference TRBV7-2 and TRBJ2-1): GAGVSQSPSNKVTEKGKDVELRCDPISGHTALYWYRQSLGQGLEFLIYFQGNSAPDKSGLPSDRFSAERTGGSVSTLTIQRTQQEDSAVYLCASSLLGLAEEFFGPGTRLTVL.

V gene TRBV20-1 combines with J gene TRBJ2-7, with D perhaps given as TRBD1 or TRBD2 (6 bases each). This CDR3 spans 12 amino acids. Germline V CDR1 and CDR2: DFQATT, SNEGSKA (reference sequence). The V end lost 6 bases, the J end lost 5 bases, and 14 bases lay between the germline ends. The CDR3 sequence is CSALKGGNEQYV. The CDR3 DNA follows: TGCAGTGCCCTAAAGGGGGGCAACGAGCAGTACGTC.

The chain combines TRBV10-3 with TRBJ1-1; 9 bases line up with TRBD1. Germline assignment: CDR1 ENHRY and CDR2 SYGVKD. Trimming took 4 bases from V and 11 from J; bases not matched to a gene: 11. The CDR3 totals 14 residues. For the CDR3, the DNA is TGTGCCATCAGTGCTGGTGAAGGGGACAGGGTTGCTTTCTTT. This gives the protein CAISAGEGDRVAFF.

This clonotype was seen a handful of times. DNA for the CDR3: TGTGCCAGCAGCTTGGGCAGGGTATGGGACACAGATACGCAGTATTTT. This translates into CASSLGRVWDTDTQYF. This sequence joins TRBV5-8 and TRBJ2-3, with D possibly TRBD1 on 5 matching bases. The V gene's germline CDR1 is SGHTS and CDR2 YDEGEE. The CDR3 consists of 16 residues. The V gene lost 0 bases and the J gene lost 2 bases, with 13 bases spanning the gap.

This chain uses TRBV12-3 or TRBV12-4 with TRBJ1-2; 11 bases map to TRBD1. The CDR3 has 13 amino acids. V lost 6 bases, J lost 5 bases, and 2 bases stayed unmatched. CDR3 sequence: CASRGTGGYGYTF. The CDR3 DNA sequence: TGTGCCAGCAGGGGGACAGGGGGTTATGGCTACACCTTC.

The CDR3 DNA reads as TGTGCCACCAGTGATTCTCTCGGGCAGAACACCGGGGAGCTGTTTTTT. It yields the protein CATSDSLGQNTGELFF. The chain employs TRBV24-1 and TRBJ2-2; D is unresolved. The CDR3 is 16 residues long. CDR1 and CDR2 (germline): KGHDR, SFDVKD. V lost 2 bases to trimming and J lost 1 base, with 10 bases between them.

The chain carries TRBV18 and TRBJ2-3; D possibly corresponds to TRBD2 (5 bases). The V and J ends lost 5 bases and 0 bases respectively, with 9 bases between them. Germline V gene data show CDR1 as KGHSH and CDR2 as LQKENI. There are 14 residues in the CDR3. The chain's CDR3 is CASSGGLSTDTQYF. DNA for the CDR3: TGTGCCAGCTCAGGCGGACTTAGCACAGATACGCAGTATTTT.

This clonotype was detected only a few times. The chain links TRBV11-3 to TRBJ2-3; perhaps TRBD1 as D (6 bases). Germline loops: CDR1 SGHNT, CDR2 YENEEA. There are 17 residues in the CDR3. V was cut by 4 bases and J by 0 bases, with 17 bases left in between. The DNA of the CDR3 is TGTGCCAGCAGCTGGGCCGGGACACAAGCTAGCACAGATACGCAGTATTTT. It yields the protein CASSWAGTQASTDTQYF. Looking up the rest from reference TRBV11-3 and TRBJ2-3 gives the full variable domain: EAGVVQSPRYKIIEKKQPVAFWCNPISGHNTLYWYLQNLGQGPELLIRYENEEAVDDSQLPKDRFSAERLKGVDSTLKIQPAELGDSAVYLCASSWAGTQASTDTQYFGPGTRLTVL.

A few counts support this clonotype. The V gene is TRBV12-3 or TRBV12-4, the J gene TRBJ1-5; no firm D call. Trimming took off 3 bases at V and 0 bases at J, with 6 bases between the two ends. CDR3 length: 14 amino acids. The CDR3 DNA reads as TGTGCCAGCAGTTTTGCTTATAGCAATCAGCCCCAGCATTTT. Residues: CASSFAYSNQPQHF.

This clonotype was seen only a few times. The V call is TRBV25-1, the J call TRBJ1-1; D gene uncertain. The CDR3 runs 13 residues. Trimming removed 4 bases from V and 0 bases from J, with 6 bases in between. Germline CDR1 and CDR2: MGHDK and SYGVNS. The CDR3 nucleotides read TGTGCCAGCAGTGCAGCCTTGAACACTGAAGCTTTCTTT. Translation gives CASSAALNTEAFF.

Note on this clonotype: An end of the junction differs from the germline gene, which may be a read error. The chain uses TRBV6-1 and TRBJ2-1, with D tentatively TRBD1 or TRBD2 (6 bases each). Germline V gene sequence: CDR1 MNHNS, CDR2 SASEGT. The CDR3 has 13 amino acids. For the CDR3, the DNA is TGTGCCAGTAGTGGCGGGACAAGGGGTGAGCAGTTCTTC. Residues: CASSGGTRGEQFF.

The chain is built from TRBV5-1 and TRBJ2-1; TRBD2 matches at 12 bases. The V segment lost 5 bases and the J segment 4 bases; nucleotides outside the gene matches: 13. Germline lookup yields CDR1 SGHRS and CDR2 YFSETQ. The CDR3 loop spans 18 amino acids. The CDR3 DNA is TGCGCCAGCAGGCTCGCTAGCGGGAGGGCCCCCCTTTACAATGAGCAGTTCTTC. Protein: CASRLASGRAPLYNEQFF.

A few counts support this clonotype. The chain uses TRBV3-1 and TRBJ1-1, with TRBD1 matching over 8 bases. This CDR3 is built from 15 residues. Looked up from germline, CDR1 is LGHDT and CDR2 is YNNKEL (reference sequence). The V segment lost 1 base and the J segment 3 bases; nucleotides outside the gene matches: 4. The CDR3 nucleotides are TGTGCCAGCAGCCAAGGACAGGGGTTACACACTGAAGCTTTCTTT. Amino acids: CASSQGQGLHTEAFF.

Only a few counts were recorded for this clonotype. V gene TRBV12-3 or TRBV12-4 combines with J gene TRBJ2-2; TRBD2 agrees at 9 bases. V lost 4 bases and J lost 7; bases outside the gene matches: 4. The CDR3 length is 14 residues. In DNA, the CDR3 is TGTGCCAGCAGTTCTAGCGGGGAGAACGGGGAGCTGTTTTTT. The encoded protein is CASSSSGENGELFF.

CDR3 in amino acids: CSARDPGQGIATEAFF. CDR3 nucleotide sequence: TGCAGTGCTAGAGACCCGGGACAGGGGATCGCCACTGAAGCTTTCTTT. This chain uses TRBV20-1 with TRBJ1-1, with 10 positions matching TRBD1. The CDR3 contains 16 residues. In germline, CDR1 is DFQATT, CDR2 SNEGSKA (reference sequence). The ends lost 0 bases at V and 4 bases at J; junction bases unmatched: 8.

The chain joins TRBV20-1 to TRBJ2-3, with 12 bases matching TRBD2. CDR3 length: 20 residues. Trimming took 2 bases from V and 3 from J; bases not matched to a gene: 18. The germline V gene encodes CDR1 DFQATT and CDR2 SNEGSKA (reference sequence). CDR3 sequence: CSARRRKTPSGGAWTDTQYF. As DNA, the CDR3 is TGCAGTGCTAGAAGGAGGAAGACGCCTAGCGGGGGGGCTTGGACAGATACGCAGTATTTT.

The chain recombines TRBV4-1 with TRBJ1-5; D perhaps matches TRBD1 (5 bases). Between the trimmed V and J ends, which lost 4 bases and 0 bases, there was a span of 16 bases. The V gene's germline CDR1 is MGHRA and CDR2 YSYEKL. This CDR3 is 17 amino acids long. CDR3 nucleotide sequence: TGCGCCAGCAGCCCCGAAACAGGAAGATATAGCAATCAGCCCCAGCATTTT. Amino acid sequence: CASSPETGRYSNQPQHF.

In this sample, this clonotype turned up a few times. The CDR3, as DNA: TGCGCCAGCAGCTTGGGGGGTTTTTCGACCACCGGGGAGCTGTTTTTT. Its translation: CASSLGGFSTTGELFF. V usage is TRBV5-1 and J usage is TRBJ2-2; no clear D gene. Germline CDR1 reads SGHRS; CDR2 reads YFSETQ. V dropped 0 bases and J dropped 4 bases, with 13 bases sitting between them. The length of the CDR3 is 16 residues.

This clonotype was observed a few times. The chain uses TRBV5-1 and TRBJ2-1; TRBD1 agrees at 9 bases. V gave up 3 bases and J gave up 2 bases; unmatched junction bases: 9. CDR3 size: 17 residues. Germline CDR1 and CDR2: SGHRS and YFSETQ. Written as DNA, the CDR3 is TGCGCCAGCAGCTCTGGAGGGACAGGGTCCACCTACAATGAGCAGTTCTTC. This gives the protein CASSSGGTGSTYNEQFF.

A few counts support this clonotype. This chain joins TRBV10-3 and TRBJ2-3, with TRBD2 matching 13 bases. V lost 6 bases to trimming and J lost 6 bases; unmatched junction nucleotides: 18. Germline V lookup: CDR1 ENHRY, CDR2 SYGVKD. The CDR3 has 19 residues. This CDR3 reads CAIRGTSGKERPRSDTQYF. CDR3 DNA sequence: TGTGCCATCAGGGGGACTAGCGGGAAGGAAAGGCCCCGGTCGGATACGCAGTATTTT.

The chain carries TRBV10-3 and TRBJ2-5; D not resolved. V was shortened by 6 bases and J by 1 base, with 9 bases between the two germline ends. CDR1 and CDR2 from the germline V gene are ENHRY and SYGVKD. CDR3 size: 13 residues. CDR3 sequence reads: CAISPSTQETQYF. In DNA, the CDR3 is TGTGCCATCAGCCCCAGTACCCAAGAGACCCAGTACTTC.

The chain uses TRBV3-1 and TRBJ2-1, with 9 bases matching TRBD1. In germline, CDR1 is LGHDT, CDR2 YNNKEL (reference sequence). Trimming removed 3 bases from V and 12 bases from J; junction bases left unmatched: 3. The CDR3 consists of 12 residues. The CDR3 loop reads CASSQGQGRQFF. The CDR3 DNA reads TGTGCCAGCAGCCAGGGACAGGGTCGGCAGTTCTTC.